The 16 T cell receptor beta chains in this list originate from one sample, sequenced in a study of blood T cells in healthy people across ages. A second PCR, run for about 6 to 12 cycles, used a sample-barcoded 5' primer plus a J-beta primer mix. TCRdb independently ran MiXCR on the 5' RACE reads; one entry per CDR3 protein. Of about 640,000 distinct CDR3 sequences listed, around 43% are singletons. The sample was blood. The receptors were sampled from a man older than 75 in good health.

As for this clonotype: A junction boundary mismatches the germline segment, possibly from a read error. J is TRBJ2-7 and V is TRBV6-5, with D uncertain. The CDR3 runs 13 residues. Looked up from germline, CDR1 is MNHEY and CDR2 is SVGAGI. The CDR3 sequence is CASRYSASYEQYF. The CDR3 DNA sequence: TGTGCCAGCAGGTACTCGGCCTCCTACGAGCAGTACTTC.

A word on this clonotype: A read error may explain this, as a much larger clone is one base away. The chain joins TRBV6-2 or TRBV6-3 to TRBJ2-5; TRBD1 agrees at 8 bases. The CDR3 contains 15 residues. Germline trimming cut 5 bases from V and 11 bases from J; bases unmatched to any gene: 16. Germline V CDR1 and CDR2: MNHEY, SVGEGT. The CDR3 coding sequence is TGTGCCAGCAGTGACCTAAACAGGGGGGCGGATGAGCAGTACTTC. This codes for CASSDLNRGADEQYF.

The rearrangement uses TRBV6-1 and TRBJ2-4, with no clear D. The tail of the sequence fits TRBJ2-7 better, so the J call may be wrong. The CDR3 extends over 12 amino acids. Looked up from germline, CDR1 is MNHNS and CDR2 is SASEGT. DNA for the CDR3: TGTGCCAGCCGTTTGGGGTCTTACGAGCAGTACTTC. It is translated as CASRLGSYEQYF.

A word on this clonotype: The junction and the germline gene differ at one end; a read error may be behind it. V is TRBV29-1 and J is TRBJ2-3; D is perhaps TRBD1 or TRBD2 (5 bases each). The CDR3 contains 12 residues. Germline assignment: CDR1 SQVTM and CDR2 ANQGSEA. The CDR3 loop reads CGVEESGPTQYF. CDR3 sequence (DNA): TGCGGCGTTGAAGAGTCGGGGCCTACGCAGTATTTT.

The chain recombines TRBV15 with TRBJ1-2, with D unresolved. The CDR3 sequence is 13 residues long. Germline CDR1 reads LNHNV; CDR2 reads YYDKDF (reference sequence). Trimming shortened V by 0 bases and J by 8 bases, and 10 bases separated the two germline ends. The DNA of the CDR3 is TGTGCCACCAGCAGAGAGGCAGAGGAAGGCTACACCTTC. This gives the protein CATSREAEEGYTF.

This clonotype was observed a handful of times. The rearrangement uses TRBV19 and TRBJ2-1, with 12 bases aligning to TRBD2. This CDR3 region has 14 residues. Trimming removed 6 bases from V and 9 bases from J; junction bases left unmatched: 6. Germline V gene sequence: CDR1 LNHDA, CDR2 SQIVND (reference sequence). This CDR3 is CASRPSGGESEQFF. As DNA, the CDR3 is TGTGCCAGTAGACCTAGCGGGGGGGAAAGTGAGCAGTTCTTC.

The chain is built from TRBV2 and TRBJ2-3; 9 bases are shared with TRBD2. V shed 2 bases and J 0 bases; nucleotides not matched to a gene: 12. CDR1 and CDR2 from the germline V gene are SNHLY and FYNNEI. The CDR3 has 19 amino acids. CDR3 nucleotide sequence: TGTGCCAGCAGTGAAATTCGAGCGGGGGGAATATCTAGCACAGATACGCAGTATTTT. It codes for CASSEIRAGGISSTDTQYF. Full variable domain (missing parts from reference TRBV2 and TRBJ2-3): EPEVTQTPSHQVTQMGQEVILRCVPISNHLYFYWYRQILGQKVEFLVSFYNNEISEKSEIFDDQFSVERPDGSNFTLKIRSTKLEDSAMYFCASSEIRAGGISSTDTQYFGPGTRLTVL.

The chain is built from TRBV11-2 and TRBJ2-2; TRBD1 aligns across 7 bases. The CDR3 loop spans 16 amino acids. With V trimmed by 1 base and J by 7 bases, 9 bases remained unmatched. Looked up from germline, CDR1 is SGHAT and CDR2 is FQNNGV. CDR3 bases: TGTGCCAGCAGCTTAGTGGGCAGGGGGAACGTCGGGGAGCTGTTTTTT. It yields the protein CASSLVGRGNVGELFF.

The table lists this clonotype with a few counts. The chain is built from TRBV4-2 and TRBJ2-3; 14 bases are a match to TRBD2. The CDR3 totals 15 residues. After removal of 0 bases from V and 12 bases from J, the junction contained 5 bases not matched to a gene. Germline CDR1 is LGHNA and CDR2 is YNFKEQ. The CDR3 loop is CASSQELTSGRAQYF. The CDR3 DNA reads TGTGCCAGCAGCCAAGAGTTGACTAGCGGGAGGGCCCAGTATTTT.

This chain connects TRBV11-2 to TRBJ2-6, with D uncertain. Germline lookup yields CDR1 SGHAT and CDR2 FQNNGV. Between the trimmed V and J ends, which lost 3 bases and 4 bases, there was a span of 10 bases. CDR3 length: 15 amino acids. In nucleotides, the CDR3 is TGTGCCAGCAGCTTTCCATCCGGGGGGGCCAACGTCCTGACTTTC. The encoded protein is CASSFPSGGANVLTF.

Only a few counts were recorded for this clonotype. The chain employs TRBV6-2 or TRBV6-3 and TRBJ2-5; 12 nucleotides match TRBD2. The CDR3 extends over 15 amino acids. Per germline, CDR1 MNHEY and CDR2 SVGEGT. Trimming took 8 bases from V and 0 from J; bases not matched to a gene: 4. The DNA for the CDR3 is TGTGCCAGCGGACTAGCGGGGACGTACCAAGAGACCCAGTACTTC. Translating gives CASGLAGTYQETQYF.

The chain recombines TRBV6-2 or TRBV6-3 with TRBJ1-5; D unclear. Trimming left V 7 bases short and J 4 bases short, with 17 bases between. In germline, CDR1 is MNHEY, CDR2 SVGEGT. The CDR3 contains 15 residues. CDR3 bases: TGTGCCAGCACCAAAGGGCGGTTGAGTAATCAGCCCCAGCATTTT. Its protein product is CASTKGRLSNQPQHF.

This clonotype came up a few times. The CDR3 DNA sequence: TGTGCCAGCAGCTTATCTTCAACCCGGGACAGGGCGACTGAAGCTTTCTTT. It translates to CASSLSSTRDRATEAFF. V is TRBV7-2 and J is TRBJ1-1; TRBD1 matches at 9 bases. Germline CDR1 SGHTA, CDR2 FQGNSA. J was trimmed by 5 bases and V by 2 bases; bases with no gene match: 12. The CDR3 length is 17 residues.

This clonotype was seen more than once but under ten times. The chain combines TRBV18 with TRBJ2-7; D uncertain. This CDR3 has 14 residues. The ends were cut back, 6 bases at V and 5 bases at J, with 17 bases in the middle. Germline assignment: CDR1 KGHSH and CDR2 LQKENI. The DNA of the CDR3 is TGTGCCAGCTCCCCCCGGGCCGCCGGCGACGAGCAGTACTTC. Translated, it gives CASSPRAAGDEQYF.

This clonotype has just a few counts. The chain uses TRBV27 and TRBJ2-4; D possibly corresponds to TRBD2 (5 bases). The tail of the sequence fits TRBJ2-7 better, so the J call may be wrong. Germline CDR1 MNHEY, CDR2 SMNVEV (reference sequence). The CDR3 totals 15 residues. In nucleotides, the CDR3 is TGTGCCAGCACCCCCGGGAAGGGCCCATCCCGCGAGCAGTACTTC. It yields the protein CASTPGKGPSREQYF.

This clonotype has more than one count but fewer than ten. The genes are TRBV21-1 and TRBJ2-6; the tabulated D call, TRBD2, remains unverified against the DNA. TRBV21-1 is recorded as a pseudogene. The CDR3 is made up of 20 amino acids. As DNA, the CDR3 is TGTGCCAGCACCGAGGGACTAGCGGGGGGGCTAGACTCTGGGGCCAACGTCCTGACTTTC. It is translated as CASTEGLAGGLDSGANVLTF.